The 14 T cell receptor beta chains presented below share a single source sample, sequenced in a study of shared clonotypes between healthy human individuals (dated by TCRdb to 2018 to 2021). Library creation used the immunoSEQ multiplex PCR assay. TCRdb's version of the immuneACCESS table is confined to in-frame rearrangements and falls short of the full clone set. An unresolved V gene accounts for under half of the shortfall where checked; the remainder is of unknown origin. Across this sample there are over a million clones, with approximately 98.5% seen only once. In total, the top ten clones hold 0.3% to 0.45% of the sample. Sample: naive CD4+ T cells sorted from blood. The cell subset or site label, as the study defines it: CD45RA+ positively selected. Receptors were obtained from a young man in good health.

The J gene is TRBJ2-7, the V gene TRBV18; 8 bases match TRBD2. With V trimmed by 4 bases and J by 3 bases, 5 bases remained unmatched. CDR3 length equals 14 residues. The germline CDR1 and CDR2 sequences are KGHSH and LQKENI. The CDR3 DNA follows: TGTGCCAGCTCACTCCAGCGGGAGTTCTACGAGCAGTACTTC. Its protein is CASSLQREFYEQYF.

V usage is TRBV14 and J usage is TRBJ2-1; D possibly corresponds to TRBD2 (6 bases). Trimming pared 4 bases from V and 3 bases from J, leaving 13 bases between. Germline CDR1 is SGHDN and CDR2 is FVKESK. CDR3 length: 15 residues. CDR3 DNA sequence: TGTGCCAGCAGCCCACGGAGGGGCGGCTACAATGAGCAGTTCTTC. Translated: CASSPRRGGYNEQFF.

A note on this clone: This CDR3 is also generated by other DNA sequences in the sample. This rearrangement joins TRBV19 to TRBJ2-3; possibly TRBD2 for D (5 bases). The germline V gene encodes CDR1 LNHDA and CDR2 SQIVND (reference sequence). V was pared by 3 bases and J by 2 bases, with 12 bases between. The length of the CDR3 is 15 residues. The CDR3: CASSILGAPTDTQYF. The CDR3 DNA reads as TGTGCCAGTAGTATTTTGGGAGCACCCACAGATACGCAGTATTTT.

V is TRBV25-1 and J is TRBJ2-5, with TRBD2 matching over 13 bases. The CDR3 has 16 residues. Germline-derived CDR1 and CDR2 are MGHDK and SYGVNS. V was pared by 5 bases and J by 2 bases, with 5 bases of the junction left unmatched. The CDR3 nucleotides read TGTGCCAGCAGTTACGGACTAGCGGGAGCACAAGAGACCCAGTACTTC. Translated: CASSYGLAGAQETQYF.

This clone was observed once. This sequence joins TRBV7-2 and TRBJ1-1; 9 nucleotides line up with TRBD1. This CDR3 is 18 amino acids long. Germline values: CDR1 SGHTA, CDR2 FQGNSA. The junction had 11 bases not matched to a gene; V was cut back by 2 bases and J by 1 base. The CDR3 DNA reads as TGTGCCAGCAGCTTATGGTTGAAACAGGGGGCTGGGAACACTGAAGCTTTCTTT. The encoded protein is CASSLWLKQGAGNTEAFF.

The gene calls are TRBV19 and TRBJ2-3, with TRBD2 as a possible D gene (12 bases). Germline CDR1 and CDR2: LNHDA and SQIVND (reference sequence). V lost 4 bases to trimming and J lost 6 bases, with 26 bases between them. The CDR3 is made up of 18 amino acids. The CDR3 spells CASSTTGTGGLAGDTQYF. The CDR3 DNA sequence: TGTGCCAGTAGTACTACCGGGACAGGGGGACTAGCGGGCGATACGCAGTATTTT.

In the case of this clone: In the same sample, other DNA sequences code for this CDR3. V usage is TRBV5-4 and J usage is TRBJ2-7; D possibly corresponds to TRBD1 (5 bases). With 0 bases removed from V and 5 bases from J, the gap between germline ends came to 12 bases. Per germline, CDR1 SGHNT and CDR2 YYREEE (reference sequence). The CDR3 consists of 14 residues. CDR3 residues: CASSLGQGRNEQYF. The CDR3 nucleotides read TGTGCCAGCAGCTTGGGGCAGGGCAGGAACGAGCAGTACTTC.

CDR3: CARQAGTANTGELFF. In DNA form, the CDR3 reads TGTGCCAGGCAAGCGGGAACGGCGAACACCGGGGAGCTGTTTTTT. The chain is built from TRBV19 and TRBJ2-2, with 7 bases lining up with TRBD2. Germline loops: CDR1 LNHDA, CDR2 SQIVND (reference sequence). The V and J ends lost 9 bases and 0 bases, in that order; junction bases with no gene match: 7. There are 15 residues in the CDR3. The variable domain in full, completed from reference TRBV19 and TRBJ2-2, reads DGGITQSPKYLFRKEGQNVTLSCEQNLNHDAMYWYRQDPGQGLRLIYYSQIVNDFQKGDIAEGYSVSREKKESFPLTVTSAQKNPTAFYLCARQAGTANTGELFFGEGSRLTVL.

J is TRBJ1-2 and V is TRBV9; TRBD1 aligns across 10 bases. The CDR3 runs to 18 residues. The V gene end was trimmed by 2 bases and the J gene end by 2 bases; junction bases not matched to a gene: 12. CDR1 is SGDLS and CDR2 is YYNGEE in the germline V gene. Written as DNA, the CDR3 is TGTGCCAGCAGCGTCGGGGACAGGGGTGTTATCGGGAACTATGGCTACACCTTC. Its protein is CASSVGDRGVIGNYGYTF. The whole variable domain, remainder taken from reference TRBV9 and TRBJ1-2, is DSGVTQTPKHLITATGQRVTLRCSPRSGDLSVYWYQQSLDQGLQFLIQYYNGEERAKGNILERFSAQQFPDLHSELNLSSLELGDSALYFCASSVGDRGVIGNYGYTFGSGTRLTVV.

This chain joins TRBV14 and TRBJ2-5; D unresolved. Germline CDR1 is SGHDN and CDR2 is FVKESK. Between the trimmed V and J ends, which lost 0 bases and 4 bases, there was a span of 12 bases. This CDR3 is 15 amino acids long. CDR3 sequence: CASSQDWGGVETQYF. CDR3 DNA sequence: TGTGCCAGCAGCCAAGATTGGGGTGGGGTAGAGACCCAGTACTTC.

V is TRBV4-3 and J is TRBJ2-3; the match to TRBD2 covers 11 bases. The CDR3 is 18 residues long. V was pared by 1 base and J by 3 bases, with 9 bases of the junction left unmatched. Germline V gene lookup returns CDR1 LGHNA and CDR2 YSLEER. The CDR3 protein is CASSQVVSGRARTDTQYF. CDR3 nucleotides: TGCGCCAGCAGCCAAGTTGTTAGCGGGAGGGCCAGGACAGATACGCAGTATTTT.

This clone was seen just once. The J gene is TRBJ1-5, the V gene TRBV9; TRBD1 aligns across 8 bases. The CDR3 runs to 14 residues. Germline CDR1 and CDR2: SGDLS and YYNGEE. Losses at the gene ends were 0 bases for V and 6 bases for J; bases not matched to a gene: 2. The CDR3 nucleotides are TGTGCCAGCAGCGTAGCAGGGGGCTCTCAGCCCCAGCATTTT. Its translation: CASSVAGGSQPQHF.

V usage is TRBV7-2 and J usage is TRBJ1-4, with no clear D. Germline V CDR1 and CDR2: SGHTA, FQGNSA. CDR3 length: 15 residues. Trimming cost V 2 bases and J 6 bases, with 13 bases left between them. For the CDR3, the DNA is TGTGCCAGCAGCTTAAGGGCAGGTTCGGATGAAAAACTGTTTTTT. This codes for CASSLRAGSDEKLFF.

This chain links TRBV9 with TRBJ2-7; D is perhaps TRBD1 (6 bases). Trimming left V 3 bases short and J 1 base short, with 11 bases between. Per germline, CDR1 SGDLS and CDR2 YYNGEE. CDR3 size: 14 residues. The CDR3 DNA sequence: TGTGCCAGCAGCGGGGGGCGGATGTCCTACGAGCAGTACTTC. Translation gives CASSGGRMSYEQYF.